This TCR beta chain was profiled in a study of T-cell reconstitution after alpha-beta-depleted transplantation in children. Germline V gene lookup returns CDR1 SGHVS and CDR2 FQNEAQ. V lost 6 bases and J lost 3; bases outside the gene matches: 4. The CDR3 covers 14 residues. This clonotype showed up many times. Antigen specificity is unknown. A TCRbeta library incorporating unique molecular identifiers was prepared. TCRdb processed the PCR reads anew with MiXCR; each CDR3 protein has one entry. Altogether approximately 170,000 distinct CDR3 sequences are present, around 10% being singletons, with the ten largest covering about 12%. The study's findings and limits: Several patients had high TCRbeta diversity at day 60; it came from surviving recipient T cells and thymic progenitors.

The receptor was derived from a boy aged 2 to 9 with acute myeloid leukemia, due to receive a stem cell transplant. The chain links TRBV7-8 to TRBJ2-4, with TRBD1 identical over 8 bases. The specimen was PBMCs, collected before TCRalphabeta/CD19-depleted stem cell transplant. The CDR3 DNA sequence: TGTGCCAGCAGAACAACAGGGGGCAAAAACATTCAGTACTTC. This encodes CASRTTGGKNIQYF.